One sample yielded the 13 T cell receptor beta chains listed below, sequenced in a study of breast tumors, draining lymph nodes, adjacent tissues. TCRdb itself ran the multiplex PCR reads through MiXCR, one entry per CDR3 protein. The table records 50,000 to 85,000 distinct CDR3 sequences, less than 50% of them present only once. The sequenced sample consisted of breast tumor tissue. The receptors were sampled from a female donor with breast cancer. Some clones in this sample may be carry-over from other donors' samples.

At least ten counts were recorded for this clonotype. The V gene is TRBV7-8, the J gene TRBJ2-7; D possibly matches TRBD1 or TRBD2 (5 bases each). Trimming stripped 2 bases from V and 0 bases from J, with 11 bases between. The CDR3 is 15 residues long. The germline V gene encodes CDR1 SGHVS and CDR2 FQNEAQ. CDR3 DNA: TGTGCCAGCAGCTTACCGGGGCTCAGCTCCTACGAGCAGTACTTC. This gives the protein CASSLPGLSSYEQYF.

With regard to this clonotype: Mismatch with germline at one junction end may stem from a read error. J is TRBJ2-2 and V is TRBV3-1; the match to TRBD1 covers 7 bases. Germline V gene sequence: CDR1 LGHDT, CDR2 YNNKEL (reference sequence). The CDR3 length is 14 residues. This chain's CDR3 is CASRTGTEHRGAVF. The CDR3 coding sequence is TGTGCCAGCCGGACAGGTACCGAACACCGGGGAGCTGTTTTT. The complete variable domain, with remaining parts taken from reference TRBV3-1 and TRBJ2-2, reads DTAVSQTPKYLVTQMGNDKSIKCEQNLGHDTMYWYKQDSKKFLKIMFSYNNKELIINETVPNRFSPKSPDKAHLNLHINSLELGDSAVYFCASRTGTEHRGAVFGEGSRLTVL.

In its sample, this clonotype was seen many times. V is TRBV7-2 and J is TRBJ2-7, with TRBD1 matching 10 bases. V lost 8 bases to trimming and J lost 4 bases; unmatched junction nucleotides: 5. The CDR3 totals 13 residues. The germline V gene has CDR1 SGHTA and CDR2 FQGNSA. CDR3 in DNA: TGTGCCAGCGAGTTGGGACAGGGGTACGAGCAGTACTTC. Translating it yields CASELGQGYEQYF.

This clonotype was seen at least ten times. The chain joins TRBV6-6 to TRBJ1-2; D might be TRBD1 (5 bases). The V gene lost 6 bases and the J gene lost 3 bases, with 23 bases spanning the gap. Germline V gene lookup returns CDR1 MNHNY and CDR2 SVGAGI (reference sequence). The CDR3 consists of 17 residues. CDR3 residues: CASSRPSQGVPHYGYTF. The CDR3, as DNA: TGTGCCAGCAGCCGACCGAGCCAAGGGGTACCCCACTATGGCTACACCTTC.

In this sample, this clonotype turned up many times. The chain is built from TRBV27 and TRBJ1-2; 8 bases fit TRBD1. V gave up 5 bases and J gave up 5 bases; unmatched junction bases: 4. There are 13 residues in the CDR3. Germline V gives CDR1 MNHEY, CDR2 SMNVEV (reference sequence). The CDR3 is CASSRGQGYGYTF. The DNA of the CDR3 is TGTGCCAGCAGTAGAGGACAGGGTTATGGCTACACCTTC.

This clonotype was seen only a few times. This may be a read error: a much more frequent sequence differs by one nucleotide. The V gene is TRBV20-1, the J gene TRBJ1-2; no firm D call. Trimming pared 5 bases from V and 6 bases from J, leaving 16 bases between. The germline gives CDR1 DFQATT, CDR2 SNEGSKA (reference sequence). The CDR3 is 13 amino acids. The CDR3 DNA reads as TGCAGTGCTGCCCCAGAGGTGGGCCATGGCTACACCTTC. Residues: CSAAPEVGHGYTF.

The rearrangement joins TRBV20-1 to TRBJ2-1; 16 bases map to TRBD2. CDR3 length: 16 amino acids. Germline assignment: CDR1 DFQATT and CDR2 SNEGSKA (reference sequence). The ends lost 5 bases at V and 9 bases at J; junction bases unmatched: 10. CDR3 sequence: CSAVGRGLAGGGEQFF. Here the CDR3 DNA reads TGCAGTGCTGTGGGGAGGGGACTAGCGGGAGGGGGTGAGCAGTTCTTC.

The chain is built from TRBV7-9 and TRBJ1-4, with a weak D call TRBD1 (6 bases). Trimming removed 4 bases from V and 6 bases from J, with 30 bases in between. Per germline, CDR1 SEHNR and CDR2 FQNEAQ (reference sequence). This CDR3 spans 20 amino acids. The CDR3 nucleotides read TGTGCCAGCAGCTCCCTGGACGGGACAAGGAAGCATCCGCCTCATGAAAAACTGTTTTTT. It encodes CASSSLDGTRKHPPHEKLFF.

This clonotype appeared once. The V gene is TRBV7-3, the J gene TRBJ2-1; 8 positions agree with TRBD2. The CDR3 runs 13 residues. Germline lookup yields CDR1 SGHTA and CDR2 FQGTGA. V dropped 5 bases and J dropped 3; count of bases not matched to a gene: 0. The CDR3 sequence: CASSSGSYNEQFF. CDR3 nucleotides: TGTGCCAGCAGCAGCGGGAGCTACAATGAGCAGTTCTTC. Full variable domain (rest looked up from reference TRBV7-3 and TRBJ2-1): GAGVSQTPSNKVTEKGKYVELRCDPISGHTALYWYRQSLGQGPEFLIYFQGTGAADDSGLPNDRFFAVRPEGSVSTLKIQRTERGDSAVYLCASSSGSYNEQFFGPGTRLTVL.

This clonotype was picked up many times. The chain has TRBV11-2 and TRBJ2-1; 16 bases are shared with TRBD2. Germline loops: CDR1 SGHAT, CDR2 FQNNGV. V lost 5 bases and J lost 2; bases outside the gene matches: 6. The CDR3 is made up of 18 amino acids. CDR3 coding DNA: TGTGCCAGCAGCCCTTCGGGACTAGCGGGAGGGCCCTACAATGAGCAGTTCTTC. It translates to CASSPSGLAGGPYNEQFF.

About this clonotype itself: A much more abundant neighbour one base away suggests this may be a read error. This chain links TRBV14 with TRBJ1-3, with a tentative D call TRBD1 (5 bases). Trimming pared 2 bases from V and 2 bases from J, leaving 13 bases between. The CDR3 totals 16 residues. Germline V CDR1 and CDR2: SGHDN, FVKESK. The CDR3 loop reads CASSQLQDYPGNTIYF. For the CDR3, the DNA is TGTGCCAGCAGCCAACTACAGGATTACCCTGGAAACACCATATATTTT.

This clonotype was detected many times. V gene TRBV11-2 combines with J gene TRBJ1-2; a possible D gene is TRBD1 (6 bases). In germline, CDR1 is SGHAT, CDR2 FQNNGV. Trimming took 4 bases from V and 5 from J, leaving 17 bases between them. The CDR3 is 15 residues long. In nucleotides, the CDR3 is TGTGCCAGCAGCTGGCGACAGGCCCTCTCGTATGGCTACACCTTC. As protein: CASSWRQALSYGYTF.

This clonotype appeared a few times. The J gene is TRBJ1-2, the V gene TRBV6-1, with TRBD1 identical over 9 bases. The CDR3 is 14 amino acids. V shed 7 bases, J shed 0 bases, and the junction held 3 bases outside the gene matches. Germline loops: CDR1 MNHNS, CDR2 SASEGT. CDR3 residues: CASTRDRANYGYTF. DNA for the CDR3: TGTGCCAGCACCCGGGACAGGGCTAACTATGGCTACACCTTC.